This TCR beta chain stems from a study of T cells after posttransplantation cyclophosphamide. Study conclusions and caveats: Later blood repertoires were often dominated by clones from the donor CD8+ memory compartment.

On this clone itself: What it binds is not known.

The ends were cut back, 4 bases at V and 6 bases at J, with 21 bases in the middle. The length of the CDR3 is 16 residues. The germline gives CDR1 MGHDK, CDR2 SYGVNS. Cyclophosphamide on days +3 and +4 followed busulfan-fludarabine conditioning and a marrow graft. TCRdb keeps only in-frame clones here, not all; method: immunoSEQ multiplex PCR. The data hold 15,000 to 25,000 clones, with about nine tenths observed a single time. This clonotype was sampled from a female patient aged 35 to 55 who received an allogeneic stem cell transplant from a related donor, was CMV-positive, and had no GVHD. Some T cells may be transferred from the graft donor. Material: PBMCs, obtained after allogeneic stem cell transplant with posttransplant cyclophosphamide. The rearrangement joins TRBV25-1 to TRBJ1-1; TRBD1 might be the D (6 bases). CDR3 DNA sequence: TGTGCCAGCAGTGTAACCGGGACAATCTTGTCCGCTGAAGCTTTCTTT. The encoded protein is CASSVTGTILSAEAFF.